The source of this T cell receptor beta chain is a study of blood T cell repertoires in COVID-19. The CDR3 has 11 residues. The V gene lost 8 bases and the J gene lost 7 bases, with 11 bases spanning the gap. CDR1 is MDHEN and CDR2 is SYDVKM in the germline V gene. Per the study methods: Amplification of reference gene primers provided the estimated nucleated cell counts. Sequenced by immunoSEQ multiplex PCR; TCRdb stores in-frame clones only, minus some. V and J calls and clone size are copied from that table; D and trimming were computed from the DNA. Here the sample spans 200,000 to 300,000 clones, about 84% being singletons. The sample holds a few counts of this clone. Enrolled during active infection, Seattle patients were then followed longitudinally.

The V call is TRBV28, the J call TRBJ1-2; the D gene is possibly TRBD1 (6 bases). Sequencing was done on a sample of peripheral blood. The receptor was derived from a woman of 80 years or more with COVID-19, enrolled during active disease. CDR3 in amino acids: CASRRGGGYTF. The DNA for the CDR3 is TGTGCCAGCCGCCGAGGGGGTGGCTACACCTTC.